This T cell receptor (beta chain) was documented in a study of blood T cell repertoires in COVID-19. For the study at large: Acute and convalescent COVID-19 specimens originated in the United States, Italy and Spain. PBMCs, B-cell-depleted T cells, or T cells were the source of the cDNA or gDNA that made up the material.

Original methodology: Amplification with reference gene primers provided the estimates of nucleated cell counts. The method was immunoSEQ multiplex PCR; TCRdb's version includes in-frame clones alone and lacks a portion of them. V and J calls and clone size are those listed in that table; D and trimming were worked out from the DNA. The sample lists tens of thousands of clones; 80% were seen once. This clonotype originated in a woman aged 70 to 79 with acute or convalescent COVID-19. Material for sequencing was peripheral blood.

Here the CDR3 DNA reads TGTGCCAGCAGCCAAGAGTTCCTTGAACCGACTCAGGGGTACGAGCAGTACTTC. Protein: CASSQEFLEPTQGYEQYF. This chain connects TRBV3-1 (or the pseudogene TRBV3-2) to TRBJ2-7; weak D call: TRBD1 (6 bases). Between the trimmed V and J ends, which lost 0 bases and 4 bases, there was a span of 22 bases. This CDR3 is built from 18 residues. Looked up from germline, CDR1 is LGHDT and CDR2 is YNNKEL (reference sequence).